The 9 T cell receptor beta chains reported below all come from one sample, sequenced in a study of T-cell reconstitution after alpha-beta-depleted transplantation in children. For TCRbeta, the library was prepared with unique molecular identifiers. MiXCR was run by TCRdb on the PCR reads, yielding one entry per CDR3 protein. The repertoire has about 98,000 distinct CDR3 sequences, less than 25% of them found once; the top ten carry 20% to 25%. The specimen was PBMCs, collected before TCRalphabeta/CD19-depleted stem cell transplant. These receptors all come from a boy aged 2-9 years with acute lymphoblastic leukemia, due to receive a stem cell transplant.

With respect to this clonotype: The junction and the germline gene differ at one end; a read error may be behind it. This rearrangement joins TRBV7-8 to TRBJ2-3, with D possibly TRBD2 on 5 matching bases. CDR3 length: 17 amino acids. In germline, CDR1 is SGHVS, CDR2 FQNEAQ. The CDR3: CASSLGVGRVSTDTPYF. In nucleotides, the CDR3 is TGTGCCAGCAGCTTAGGGGTAGGGCGGGTCAGCACAGATACGCCGTATTTT. The whole variable domain, remainder taken from reference TRBV7-8 and TRBJ2-3, is GAGVSQSPRYKVAKRGQDVALRCDPISGHVSLFWYQQALGQGPEFLTYFQNEAQLDKSGLPSDRFFAERPEGSVSTLKIQRTQQEDSAVYLCASSLGVGRVSTDTPYFGPGTRLTVL.

This chain joins TRBV5-6 and TRBJ2-2; 9 nucleotides match TRBD2. Germline V gene sequence: CDR1 SGHDT, CDR2 YYEEEE. The junction had 1 base not matched to a gene; V was cut back by 0 bases and J by 4 bases. This CDR3 is 15 amino acids long. CDR3 coding DNA: TGTGCCAGCAGCTTGGGACTAGCGGTCACCGGGGAGCTGTTTTTT. It specifies CASSLGLAVTGELFF.

The gene calls are TRBV6-1 and TRBJ2-5; the D gene is possibly TRBD1 (5 bases). V lost 6 bases and J 3 bases, leaving 17 bases between the germline ends. CDR3 length: 15 amino acids. Germline CDR1 and CDR2: MNHNS and SASEGT. The CDR3 sequence is CASSPYRQTKETQYF. The CDR3 DNA is TGTGCCAGCAGCCCTTACCGACAGACCAAAGAGACCCAGTACTTC.

This chain uses TRBV28 with TRBJ1-3; 7 bases are shared with TRBD1. The CDR3 contains 16 residues. Germline V CDR1 and CDR2: MDHEN, SYDVKM. V was pared by 8 bases and J by 2 bases, with 12 bases of the junction left unmatched. CDR3 nucleotide sequence: TGTGCCAGCCAGGGGGTAGGGGCCAACACTGGAAACACCATATATTTT. This codes for CASQGVGANTGNTIYF.

The gene calls are TRBV7-9 and TRBJ1-4, with 8 bases matching TRBD1. The CDR3 is 15 amino acids. The germline CDR1 and CDR2 sequences are SEHNR and FQNEAQ (reference sequence). The J segment lost 7 bases and the V segment lost 3 bases, leaving 7 bases of the junction unmatched. CDR3 DNA: TGTGCCAGCAGCTTGCGGACAGGGCGGGGTGAAAAACTGTTTTTT. Translation: CASSLRTGRGEKLFF.

The chain combines TRBV29-1 with TRBJ2-7, with 11 bases fitting TRBD2. The CDR3 is made up of 18 amino acids. Germline-derived CDR1 and CDR2 are SQVTM and ANQGSEA. Trimming at V came to 7 bases and at J to 3 bases, leaving 20 bases not matched to a gene. This chain's CDR3 is CSARRAGTSGGSVYEQYF. CDR3 nucleotide sequence: TGCAGCGCCAGGAGAGCCGGGACTAGCGGAGGGAGCGTCTACGAGCAGTACTTC.

The chain employs TRBV11-3 and TRBJ2-2, with 10 bases matching TRBD1. CDR1 is SGHNT, CDR2 YENEEA, per germline. V shed 5 bases and J 6 bases; nucleotides not matched to a gene: 9. The CDR3 is 16 amino acids. CDR3 protein: CASSLGPGQGAGELFF. The CDR3 DNA reads as TGTGCCAGCAGCCTAGGGCCCGGACAGGGGGCCGGGGAGCTGTTTTTT.

This clonotype was counted a single time. The rearrangement uses TRBV28 and TRBJ1-6, with TRBD1 as a possible D gene (6 bases). This CDR3 region has 14 residues. Trimming removed 3 bases at V and 4 bases at J, with 7 bases between. Looked up from germline, CDR1 is MDHEN and CDR2 is SYDVKM. CDR3 protein: CASSLTGYNSPLHF. CDR3 sequence (DNA): TGTGCCAGCAGTTTGACAGGTTATAATTCACCCCTCCACTTT.

There are a few counts of this clonotype. V and J are TRBV20-1 and TRBJ1-3; 7 nucleotides line up with TRBD1. Unmatched junction bases numbered 6, after V lost 6 bases and J lost 4 bases. This CDR3 has 13 amino acids. Germline lookup yields CDR1 DFQATT and CDR2 SNEGSKA (reference sequence). The CDR3 sequence: CSAAGQDGNTIYF. CDR3 nucleotides: TGCAGTGCAGCAGGACAGGACGGAAACACCATATATTTT.